The T cell receptor (beta chain) under discussion was sequenced for a study of T cell changes during pregnancy in multiple sclerosis. V was trimmed by 6 bases and J by 1 base, leaving 7 bases between them. CDR1 SGHTA and CDR2 FQGNSA come from the germline V gene. The CDR3 contains 14 residues. Profiling relied on immunoSEQ multiplex PCR, and the TCRdb table lists in-frame clones only, not all of them. Counted here are under 100,000 clones, approximately 90% occurring once; the ten biggest clones make up 1.5% to 2%. The sequences come from peripheral blood, collected in the first trimester of pregnancy. This sequence originates from a female donor in good health, enrolled as a control in a pregnancy study. V is TRBV7-2 and J is TRBJ2-6, with D possibly TRBD1 on 5 matching bases. The CDR3 reads CASRPGSGANVLTF. CDR3 coding DNA: TGTGCCAGCAGGCCAGGGTCTGGGGCCAACGTCCTGACTTTC.